The rows below give T cell receptor beta chains drawn from one sample of a study of OX40 agonist ivuxolimab in advanced cancers. Generated by immunoSEQ multiplex PCR, the TCRdb table keeps only in-frame clones and is missing some. The table records more than 80,000 clones, more than 70% of them present only once. The specimen comprised CD4+ or CD8+ T cells sorted from blood, sampled in a trial of the OX40 agonist ivuxolimab. The receptor set was obtained from an adult with an advanced solid tumor such as melanoma, head and neck, liver or kidney cancer. CDR3s include the opening cysteine and the closing phenylalanine or tryptophan. The D gene is left open where the match is weak. The size field is filled for only some rows; it gives once, few, many or a size class.

clone_size j_call v_call d_call cdr3_nt cdr3_aa
- TRBJ2-1 TRBV5-1 TRBD2 TGCGCCAGCAGCTTGGCCTCGGTAGCGGGGGCCCACAATGAGCAGTTCTTC CASSLASVAGAHNEQFF
- TRBJ2-1 TRBV11-2 - TGTGCCAGCAGCTTAGACAGGGGCTCCTACAATGAGCAGTTCTTC CASSLDRGSYNEQFF
- TRBJ1-3 TRBV13 - TGTGCCAGCAGCTTAGGGCAGCCCGGAAACACCATATATTTT CASSLGQPGNTIYF
once TRBJ2-1 TRBV6-5 TRBD1 TGTGCCAGCAGTTACGACAGGGCCTACAATGAGCAGTTCTTC CASSYDRAYNEQFF
few TRBJ2-2 TRBV7-6 - TGTGCCAGCAGCCGAAGTGGGGGGTCGGTCACCGGGGAGCTGTTTTTT CASSRSGGSVTGELFF
- TRBJ2-6 TRBV7-9 TRBD1 TGTGCCAGCAGCCGGGGGGACAGGGGTCACTCTGGGGCCAACGTCCTGACTTTC CASSRGDRGHSGANVLTF
- TRBJ1-3 TRBV19 - TGTGCCAGTAGTATGTCGGGGGGCGCGGTAGGAAACACCATATATTTT CASSMSGGAVGNTIYF
- TRBJ2-2 TRBV11-3 - TGTGCCAGCAGCTCCTCAACAGGGCCCGGCGGGGAGCTGTTTTTT CASSSSTGPGGELFF
- TRBJ2-2 TRBV7-3 TRBD2 TGTGCCAGCAGCTCACCGGGACTAGCGAACACCGGGGAGCTGTTTTTT CASSSPGLANTGELFF
- TRBJ1-2 TRBV5-1 TRBD1 TGCGCCAGCCGGGATCAAACCGGGACAGGGTATGGCTACACCTTC CASRDQTGTGYGYTF
- TRBJ2-2 TRBV19 - TGTGCCAGTAAGGGTAGCCCGGCCACCGGGGAGCTGTTTTTT CASKGSPATGELFF
- TRBJ2-4 TRBV2 TRBD1 TGTGCCAGCAGTGCTGCACAGGGGGGAAACATTCAGTACTTC CASSAAQGGNIQYF
- TRBJ1-2 TRBV7-2 - TGTGCCAGCAGTTTTACAGGGTACGGCTACACCTTC CASSFTGYGYTF
- TRBJ1-5 TRBV5-1 - TGCGCCAGCAGCTTGGAGAGTGCCCAGCATTTT CASSLESAQHF
- TRBJ2-2 TRBV25-1 - TGTGCCAGCAGTGGGACACTTAACACCGGGGAGCTGTTTTTT CASSGTLNTGELFF
- TRBJ1-2 TRBV5-1 TRBD1 TGCGCCAGCAGGAGGACTGAAACAGGGGCTAACTATGGCTACACCTTC CASRRTETGANYGYTF
- TRBJ1-6 TRBV5-5 - TGTGCCAGCAGCTTGACTTCACAGGGCATCACCTATAATTCACCCCTCCACTTT CASSLTSQGITYNSPLHF
- TRBJ1-1 TRBV18 - TGTGCCAGCTCACCTCTCGGGGGGGTAAACACTGAAGCTTTCTTT CASSPLGGVNTEAFF
once TRBJ2-2 TRBV18 - TGTGCCAGCTCACCGAGGGGCCAGTCGGTCACCGGGGAGCTGTTTTTT CASSPRGQSVTGELFF
- TRBJ2-3 TRBV4-1 - TGCGCCAGCAGCCAAGATTTTAGGGGGAGGGCCGTGGGCCCCCTTAGCTATACGCAGTATTTT CASSQDFRGRAVGPLSYTQYF
- TRBJ2-5 TRBV7-6 - TGTGCCAGCAGCTTAGACCCCCCTGGTATGGAGACCCAGTACTTC CASSLDPPGMETQYF
once TRBJ2-3 TRBV18 TRBD2 TGTGCCAGCCTAGGTGGGACTAGAAATACGCAGTATTTT CASLGGTRNTQYF
once TRBJ1-3 TRBV29-1 - TGCAGCGTTGAAATCCCTCCACGGGGGACTGGAAACACCATATATTTT CSVEIPPRGTGNTIYF
- TRBJ2-3 TRBV7-2 - TGTGCCAGCAGCTTAGCGTTTGGGGGCACAGATACGCAGTATTTT CASSLAFGGTDTQYF
- TRBJ2-1 TRBV5-1 - TGCGCCAGCAGCTTCCCAGAAGCGGGCATTAACAATGAGCAGTTCTTC CASSFPEAGINNEQFF
few TRBJ1-2 TRBV30 - TGTGCCTGGAGTGTACGAAGGCTTCATAACTATGGCTACACCTTC CAWSVRRLHNYGYTF
once TRBJ2-7 TRBV9 TRBD1 TGTGCCAGCAGCGTGGGCAGGGGGCAATACGAGCAGTACTTC CASSVGRGQYEQYF